The 18 T cell receptor beta chains listed next were all sequenced from one sample in a study of neurological immune-mediated disorders. Sample time point: longitudinal time-point 2. TCRdb reprocessed the 5' RACE reads with MiXCR, giving one entry per CDR3 protein. The sample lists some 100,000 distinct CDR3 sequences; about 13% were seen once. Sequences were obtained from PBMCs. The source of these receptors is a female donor with HTLV-1-associated myelopathy (HAM/TSP).

About this clonotype: At one of its ends the junction is not consistent with the germline gene, which may arise from a read error. The chain employs TRBV5-1 and TRBJ1-1; weak D call: TRBD1 (5 bases). The germline V gene has CDR1 SGHRS and CDR2 YFSETQ. This CDR3 is 14 amino acids long. Here the CDR3 reads CASSPNLGGIEAFF. Here the CDR3 DNA reads TGTGCCAGCAGCCCGAACCTTGGGGGGATTGAAGCTTTCTTT.

This clonotype has at least ten counts. The chain links TRBV28 to TRBJ2-5; possibly TRBD1 or TRBD2 for D (5 bases each). Germline V gives CDR1 MDHEN, CDR2 SYDVKM. With 3 bases removed from V and 5 bases from J, the gap between germline ends came to 10 bases. The CDR3 contains 13 residues. CDR3 residues: CASSFPGTETQYF. CDR3 bases: TGTGCCAGCAGTTTCCCAGGGACGGAGACCCAGTACTTC.

Concerning this clonotype: A much more abundant neighbour one base away suggests this may be a read error. The chain recombines TRBV29-1 with TRBJ1-1; no definite D call. The CDR3 has 14 residues. CDR1 and CDR2 (germline): SQVTM, ANQGSEA. V was pared by 1 base and J by 5 bases, with 14 bases between. CDR3 in DNA: TGCAGCGTTGAAGCTATAGTGGGCGGGACTGAAGCTTTCTTT. Translation: CSVEAIVGGTEAFF.

This clonotype was counted many times. The chain recombines TRBV6-6 with TRBJ2-3; 8 nucleotides align to TRBD2. The CDR3 has 14 amino acids. V was clipped by 4 bases and J by 10 bases; unmatched bases: 10. The germline CDR1 and CDR2 sequences are MNHNY and SVGAGI (reference sequence). The CDR3: CASSSAGGYYPQYF. The CDR3 coding sequence is TGTGCCAGCAGTTCCGCGGGGGGCTATTATCCGCAGTATTTT.

This clonotype has ten or more counts. The chain combines TRBV6-2 or TRBV6-3 with TRBJ2-3; D is ambiguous. This CDR3 has 15 amino acids. V gave up 0 bases and J gave up 2 bases, with 9 bases separating them. Germline lookup yields CDR1 MNHEY and CDR2 SVGEGT. The CDR3 spells CASSYSRRHTDTQYF. CDR3 sequence (DNA): TGTGCCAGCAGTTACTCGAGGAGACACACAGATACGCAGTATTTT.

The genes are TRBV11-1 and TRBJ2-7, with TRBD2 matching over 11 bases. The CDR3 contains 16 residues. With V trimmed by 5 bases and J by 1 base, 7 bases remained unmatched. Germline V gene sequence: CDR1 SGHAT, CDR2 FQDESV (reference sequence). CDR3 in amino acids: CASSNPTSGGSYEQYF. CDR3 bases: TGTGCCAGCAGCAACCCTACTAGCGGGGGATCCTACGAGCAGTACTTC.

In the case of this clonotype: One base away lies a much larger clone, so this may be a sequencing read error. In DNA, the CDR3 is TGTGTCAGCTCCAGCGGGACAAACCTAGTAGAGACCCAGTACTTC. Translated: CVSSSGTNLVETQYF. The chain has TRBV18 and TRBJ2-5, with D possibly TRBD2 on 7 matching bases. Per the germline V gene, CDR1 is KGHSH and CDR2 is LQKENI. The CDR3 is made up of 15 amino acids.

This chain joins TRBV4-1 and TRBJ1-3; D is unresolved. The CDR3 covers 16 residues. Germline V lookup: CDR1 MGHRA, CDR2 YSYEKL. V was clipped by 0 bases and J by 0 bases, with 9 bases between them. The CDR3 is CASSQDAASSGNTIYF. In DNA, the CDR3 is TGCGCCAGCAGCCAAGATGCAGCGAGCTCTGGAAACACCATATATTTT.

This clonotype was counted at least ten times. The V call is TRBV7-9, the J call TRBJ1-1; possible D gene TRBD1, 5 bases. V shed 2 bases and J shed 4 bases, with 11 bases lying between them. The CDR3 is 14 residues long. Germline assignment: CDR1 SEHNR and CDR2 FQNEAQ (reference sequence). CDR3 amino acids: CASSLFSGLTEAFF. The CDR3 region has the DNA TGTGCCAGCAGCTTATTCTCGGGACTCACTGAAGCTTTCTTT. The full variable domain, with the rest looked up from reference TRBV7-9 and TRBJ1-1, is DTGVSQNPRHKITKRGQNVTFRCDPISEHNRLYWYRQTLGQGPEFLTYFQNEAQLEKSRLLSDRFSAERPKGSFSTLEIQRTEQGDSAMYLCASSLFSGLTEAFFGQGTRLTVV.

This clonotype was seen just once. It may be a read error: a sequence one base away is much more abundant. The rearrangement uses TRBV5-1 and TRBJ2-7; unclear D gene. Per the germline V gene, CDR1 is SGHRS and CDR2 is YFSETQ. V was shortened by 3 bases and J by 6 bases, with 13 bases between the two germline ends. The CDR3 is 13 residues long. This CDR3 is CASSSSPRSEQYF. For the CDR3, the DNA is TGCGCCAGCAGCTCCAGCCCGCGTTCCGAGCAGTACTTC.

The table lists this clonotype with many counts. V gene TRBV7-3 combines with J gene TRBJ2-7; D not certain. Germline assignment: CDR1 SGHTA and CDR2 FQGTGA. The CDR3 spans 13 residues. V was pared by 2 bases and J by 3 bases, with 8 bases between. CDR3 in amino acids: CASSLSANYEQYF. The CDR3 nucleotides are TGTGCCAGCAGCTTATCGGCAAACTACGAGCAGTACTTC.

Many counts were recorded for this clonotype. The CDR3 here is CSARQGVLHEQYF. CDR3 nucleotides: TGCAGCGCGAGACAGGGCGTTCTCCACGAGCAGTACTTC. The chain carries TRBV29-1 and TRBJ2-7; 7 bases are a match to TRBD1. J was trimmed by 5 bases and V by 7 bases; bases with no gene match: 11. Germline V lookup: CDR1 SQVTM, CDR2 ANQGSEA. The CDR3 extends over 13 amino acids.

This clonotype was counted at least ten times. The chain's CDR3 is CASSLGQSVYEQYF. The CDR3 bases are TGCGCCAGCAGCTTAGGACAATCGGTCTACGAGCAGTACTTC. V is TRBV5-1 and J is TRBJ2-7; D perhaps matches TRBD1 (5 bases). V was trimmed by 2 bases and J by 3 bases, leaving 12 bases between them. The CDR3 has 14 amino acids. Germline V CDR1 and CDR2: SGHRS, YFSETQ.

The sample holds many counts of this clonotype. The chain links TRBV5-1 to TRBJ1-1; no firm D call. With 0 bases removed from V and 6 bases from J, the gap between germline ends came to 15 bases. Looked up from germline, CDR1 is SGHRS and CDR2 is YFSETQ. The CDR3 extends over 15 amino acids. The CDR3 reads CASSLGPGKSAEAFF. The CDR3 coding sequence is TGCGCCAGCAGCTTGGGGCCGGGTAAGAGCGCTGAAGCTTTCTTT.

In its sample, this clonotype was seen many times. The rearrangement links TRBV2 to TRBJ2-2, with 8 bases fitting TRBD2. This CDR3 has 14 amino acids. V lost 8 bases and J lost 4; bases outside the gene matches: 6. Germline CDR1 is SNHLY and CDR2 is FYNNEI. CDR3 in DNA: TGTGCCAGCCGCAGCAGCGGGGGCACCGGGGAGCTGTTTTTT. Encoded protein: CASRSSGGTGELFF.

Points on this clonotype: Just one base apart from a much larger clone, this may be a read error. The rearrangement joins TRBV6-2 or TRBV6-3 to TRBJ2-3, with 8 positions matching TRBD2. Per germline, CDR1 MNHEY and CDR2 SVGEGT. Germline trimming cut 10 bases from V and 6 bases from J; bases unmatched to any gene: 15. The CDR3 extends over 15 amino acids. CDR3 amino acids: CANTLGGGWVDTQYF. CDR3 coding DNA: TGTGCCAACACCCTCGGCGGGGGGTGGGTGGATACGCAGTATTTT.

This clonotype has ten or more counts. The CDR3, as DNA: TGTGCCAGCAGGCCCACATCGAACTATGGCTACACCTTC. Amino acid sequence: CASRPTSNYGYTF. The rearrangement joins TRBV12-3 or TRBV12-4 to TRBJ1-2; unclear D gene. This CDR3 spans 13 amino acids. Trimming removed 6 bases from V and 2 bases from J, with 10 bases in between.

This clonotype was found a few times. The chain carries TRBV9 and TRBJ1-6; TRBD1 might be the D (6 bases). The germline CDR1 and CDR2 sequences are SGDLS and YYNGEE. V lost 3 bases and J 9 bases, leaving 16 bases between the germline ends. CDR3 length equals 15 residues. CDR3 nucleotide sequence: TGTGCCAGCAGCGCTAGGGGGGGTGTTGGTTCACCCCTCCACTTT. This encodes CASSARGGVGSPLHF.